The T cell receptor beta chain under discussion was sequenced for a study of CD8+CD57+ T cells in acquired aplastic anemia. Study-level background: An average of 3.2 ug of DNA was obtained from sorted CD4+ and CD8+ cells.

For sequencing, patients were chosen who had shown expansion of CD8+CD57+ cells by flow cytometry. Blood was sampled before the patients had received any therapy. For CDR3 and TCR beta VDJ profiling, genomic DNA was the template used. TCRdb reprocessed the reads via MiXCR and lists one record per CDR3 protein. The table shows 150,000 to 180,000 distinct CDR3 sequences, with roughly 54% occurring only once. The CDR3 runs to 13 residues. Trimming left V 5 bases short and J 5 bases short, with 9 bases between. CDR1 is SGHTA, CDR2 FQGNSA, per germline. Study outcomes and limitations: Patients shared some 29 CD8+ CDR3 sequences with controls.

Worth noting for this clonotype: Its antigen is unknown.

This TCR was recovered from a human donor with aplastic anemia. Material for sequencing was sorted CD4+, CD8+, or CD8+CD57+ T cells (not recorded which) from PBMCs. The genes are TRBV7-2 and TRBJ2-2; tentative D call: TRBD1 (5 bases). Here the CDR3 DNA reads TGTGCCAGCAGCCCCCGACAGACCGGGGAGCTGTTTTTT. Protein product: CASSPRQTGELFF.